This T cell receptor (beta chain) derives from a study of human T cells and chemical hapten exposure. Study at large: Scalp application of diphenylcyclopropenone was performed weekly in patients across the entire roughly 25-week study. TCR yields per sample varied mostly from small pooled library volume differences.

Study-wide points: Sensitizing with DPC caused no change in TCRs above 1 in 1000 frequency.

The time point here: patch test 3, about 24 weeks after DPC sensitization. Treatment reported: therapeutic diphenylcyclopropenone sensitization with weekly scalp DPC. There are many counts of this clonotype. The target antigen is unknown. TCRdb reprocessed the RACE reads with MiXCR, giving one entry per CDR3 protein. The table includes about 84,000 distinct CDR3 sequences, less than 14% detected once. CDR1 and CDR2 from the germline V gene are PRHDT and FYEKMQ (reference sequence). The CDR3 consists of 15 residues. Trimming took 5 bases from V and 0 from J, leaving 14 bases between them. The chain carries TRBV13 and TRBJ2-7; D not resolved. The source was whole blood, collected in connection with sensitization to the hapten diphenylcyclopropenone (DPC). This TCR was recovered from a woman between 50 and 59 years old with alopecia areata. Some clones in this sample may be carry-over from other donors' samples. CDR3 DNA: TGTGCCAGCAGCCCATCAGACCTCCTCTCCTACGAGCAGTACTTC. Its translation is CASSPSDLLSYEQYF.